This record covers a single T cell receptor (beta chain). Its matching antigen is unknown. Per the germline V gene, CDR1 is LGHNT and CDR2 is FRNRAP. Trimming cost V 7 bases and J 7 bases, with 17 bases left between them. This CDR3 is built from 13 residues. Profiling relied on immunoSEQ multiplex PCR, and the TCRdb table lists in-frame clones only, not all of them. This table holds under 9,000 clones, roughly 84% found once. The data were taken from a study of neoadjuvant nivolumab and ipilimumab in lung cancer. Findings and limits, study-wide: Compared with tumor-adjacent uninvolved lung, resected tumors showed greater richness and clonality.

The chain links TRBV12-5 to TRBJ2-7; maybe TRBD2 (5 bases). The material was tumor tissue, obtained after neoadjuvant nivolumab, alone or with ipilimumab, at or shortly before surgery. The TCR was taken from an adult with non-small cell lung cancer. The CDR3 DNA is TGTGCTAGTGCCGACGGACCCGGCGGGGAGCAGTACTTC. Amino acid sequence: CASADGPGGEQYF.